Shown below are 20 T cell receptor beta chains from a single sample sequenced in a study of early T cells in non-severe SARS-CoV-2 infection. MiXCR, applied by TCRdb to the 5' RACE reads, yields one record per CDR3 protein. The sample includes under 100,000 distinct CDR3 sequences, approximately 9.9% of them seen just once. Specimen: whole blood. The receptors were gathered from an adult who was a healthcare worker with PCR-confirmed SARS-CoV-2 infection or an uninfected control (not recorded which).

This clonotype was observed at least ten times. This chain links TRBV6-5 with TRBJ2-2, with 11 bases that match TRBD1. CDR1 MNHEY and CDR2 SVGAGI come from the germline V gene. V lost 4 bases and J lost 6; bases outside the gene matches: 1. This CDR3 spans 14 amino acids. The CDR3 loop is CASSLDRGPGELFF. The CDR3 bases are TGTGCCAGCAGTTTGGACAGGGGGCCCGGGGAGCTGTTTTTT.

The DNA for the CDR3 is TGTGCCAGCAGTTACTCCTTAGGATCCCACAATGAGCAGTTCTTC. Protein product: CASSYSLGSHNEQFF. The chain combines TRBV6-5 with TRBJ2-1, with D hard to call. The V end was cut by 0 bases, the J end by 5 bases, with 11 bases between. Germline CDR1 reads MNHEY; CDR2 reads SVGAGI. This CDR3 is built from 15 residues.

The genes are TRBV29-1 and TRBJ2-1; the D gene is possibly TRBD1 (5 bases). The germline V gene has CDR1 SQVTM and CDR2 ANQGSEA. V was trimmed by 4 bases and J by 10 bases, leaving 20 bases between them. The CDR3 spans 14 residues. The CDR3 loop reads CSVGQRQFIGEQFF. CDR3 nucleotide sequence: TGCAGCGTTGGACAGAGACAGTTTATTGGGGAGCAGTTCTTC.

This clonotype was recorded a few times. The chain has TRBV7-9 and TRBJ2-2; 7 nucleotides agree with TRBD1. Germline CDR1 reads SEHNR; CDR2 reads FQNEAQ (reference sequence). The CDR3 totals 15 residues. After removal of 4 bases from V and 5 bases from J, the junction contained 7 bases not matched to a gene. CDR3 loop: CASSSNRGATGELFF. Here the CDR3 DNA reads TGTGCCAGCAGCTCGAACAGGGGCGCTACCGGGGAGCTGTTTTTT. Full variable domain (rest looked up from reference TRBV7-9 and TRBJ2-2): DTGVSQNPRHKITKRGQNVTFRCDPISEHNRLYWYRQTLGQGPEFLTYFQNEAQLEKSRLLSDRFSAERPKGSFSTLEIQRTEQGDSAMYLCASSSNRGATGELFFGEGSRLTVL.

This clonotype has more than one count but fewer than ten. V usage is TRBV5-1 and J usage is TRBJ1-1; D ambiguous. V lost 4 bases, J lost 11 bases, and 15 bases lay in between. CDR1 is SGHRS, CDR2 YFSETQ, per germline. The CDR3 contains 12 residues. The DNA for the CDR3 is TGCGCCAGCAGCCCCCAGCGCGGAGGGGCTTTCTTT. Translation: CASSPQRGGAFF.

This clonotype was counted only a few times. V usage is TRBV7-3 and J usage is TRBJ2-1, with D perhaps TRBD1 (6 bases). V was shortened by 6 bases and J by 7 bases, with 10 bases between the two germline ends. The CDR3 is made up of 12 amino acids. In germline, CDR1 is SGHTA, CDR2 FQGTGA. Here the CDR3 reads CASRGRGNEQFF. For the CDR3, the DNA is TGTGCCAGCAGGGGTAGGGGGAATGAGCAGTTCTTC.

This clonotype appeared many times. The rearrangement links TRBV3-1 to TRBJ2-5; 13 bases match TRBD2. V was pared by 0 bases and J by 5 bases, with 9 bases of the junction left unmatched. This CDR3 comprises 18 residues. Germline CDR1 reads LGHDT; CDR2 reads YNNKEL (reference sequence). This CDR3 reads CASSQEKGLAGERETQYF. DNA for the CDR3: TGTGCCAGCAGCCAAGAAAAAGGACTAGCGGGGGAACGGGAGACCCAGTACTTC.

A few counts support this clonotype. The chain recombines TRBV12-3 or TRBV12-4 with TRBJ1-6, with a possible D match to TRBD1 (6 bases). V was trimmed by 7 bases and J by 7 bases, leaving 14 bases between them. The CDR3 runs to 14 residues. CDR3 amino acids: CASTPGGQNSPLHF. CDR3 in DNA: TGTGCCAGCACCCCCGGGGGACAAAATTCACCCCTCCACTTT.

This clonotype was found many times. The chain carries TRBV28 and TRBJ1-6; D is unclear. This CDR3 spans 15 amino acids. Germline lookup yields CDR1 MDHEN and CDR2 SYDVKM. Trimming stripped 7 bases from V and 5 bases from J, with 15 bases between. The CDR3 DNA follows: TGTGCCAGCAAATTGGCGGGATCCCATAATTCACCCCTCCACTTT. As protein: CASKLAGSHNSPLHF. The entire variable domain, with the rest obtained from reference TRBV28 and TRBJ1-6, is as follows: DVKVTQSSRYLVKRTGEKVFLECVQDMDHENMFWYRQDPGLGLRLIYFSYDVKMKEKGDIPEGYSVSREKKERFSLILESASTNQTSMYLCASKLAGSHNSPLHFGNGTRLTVT.

This chain links TRBV27 with TRBJ1-2; possibly TRBD1 for D (6 bases). The V end lost 4 bases, the J end lost 8 bases, and 17 bases lay between the germline ends. Per germline, CDR1 MNHEY and CDR2 SMNVEV (reference sequence). The CDR3 runs 14 residues. The DNA for the CDR3 is TGTGCCAGCAGTTCTTACAGGGACCTAGAGGGCTACACCTTC. Translating it yields CASSSYRDLEGYTF.

This clonotype was seen repeatedly, ten times or more. The chain employs TRBV27 and TRBJ1-2; tentative D call: TRBD1 (6 bases). This CDR3 region has 15 residues. Germline V gene data show CDR1 as MNHEY and CDR2 as SMNVEV (reference sequence). Trimming took 6 bases from V and 2 from J, leaving 16 bases between them. The CDR3 DNA reads TGTGCCAGCAGCCCAGCAAACAGGGCGAACTATGGCTACACCTTC. Translation: CASSPANRANYGYTF.

This clonotype was observed many times. CDR3 region: CASSLPGTEAFF. For the CDR3, the DNA is TGTGCCAGCAGCTTACCTGGCACTGAAGCTTTCTTT. The chain links TRBV7-3 to TRBJ1-1; D ambiguous. This CDR3 region has 12 residues. The germline V gene has CDR1 SGHTA and CDR2 FQGTGA. Trimming took off 2 bases at V and 4 bases at J, with 5 bases between the two ends.

The chain joins TRBV29-1 to TRBJ2-1; D is undetermined. V gave up 3 bases and J gave up 7 bases, with 4 bases separating them. From germline, CDR1 is SQVTM and CDR2 ANQGSEA. There are 10 residues in the CDR3. The DNA of the CDR3 is TGCAGCGTTGAGATTAATGAGCAGTTCTTC. This gives the protein CSVEINEQFF.

This clonotype was seen ten or more times. The chain couples TRBV4-1 to TRBJ2-3, with 12 bases fitting TRBD2. Germline CDR1 and CDR2: MGHRA and YSYEKL. The V segment lost 4 bases and the J segment 0 bases; nucleotides outside the gene matches: 8. The CDR3 is made up of 18 amino acids. CDR3 sequence reads: CASSLQGGTSGSTDTQYF. The CDR3 bases are TGCGCCAGCAGCCTCCAAGGGGGGACTAGCGGGAGCACAGATACGCAGTATTTT.

CDR3 nucleotide sequence: TGTGCCATCAGTGAGATGTTGGATACGCAGTATTTT. Translation: CAISEMLDTQYF. The chain joins TRBV10-3 to TRBJ2-3; D is ambiguous. There are 12 residues in the CDR3. V was pared by 2 bases and J by 6 bases, with 6 bases between. CDR1 ENHRY and CDR2 SYGVKD come from the germline V gene.

Only a few counts were recorded for this clonotype. The chain employs TRBV29-1 and TRBJ1-3; D ambiguous. Germline assignment: CDR1 SQVTM and CDR2 ANQGSEA. The CDR3 contains 13 residues. V lost 5 bases and J 0 bases, leaving 8 bases between the germline ends. CDR3 sequence reads: CSVIRNSGNTIYF. CDR3 coding DNA: TGCAGCGTTATCAGGAACTCTGGAAACACCATATATTTT.

This clonotype has more than one count but fewer than ten. The CDR3 spells CASSDRDPPTDTQYF. The CDR3 coding sequence is TGTGCCAGCAGTGATAGGGACCCCCCCACAGATACGCAGTATTTT. V usage is TRBV7-9 and J usage is TRBJ2-3; the D call may be TRBD1 or TRBD2 (5 bases each). The germline V gene has CDR1 SEHNR and CDR2 FQNEAQ (reference sequence). The CDR3 extends over 15 amino acids. V lost 6 bases and J lost 2, with 15 bases in between.

The table lists this clonotype with many counts. The V gene is TRBV4-1, the J gene TRBJ1-1, with D possibly being TRBD1 (6 bases). The V end lost 3 bases, the J end lost 6 bases, and 11 bases lay between the germline ends. This CDR3 is built from 13 residues. Germline V CDR1 and CDR2: MGHRA, YSYEKL. The CDR3 sequence is CASSHPGQPEAFF. The CDR3 DNA is TGCGCCAGCAGCCACCCAGGACAGCCTGAAGCTTTCTTT.

This clonotype was observed many times. V is TRBV20-1 and J is TRBJ2-7; D may be TRBD1 (6 bases). This CDR3 has 14 amino acids. The germline V gene has CDR1 DFQATT and CDR2 SNEGSKA (reference sequence). V gave up 0 bases and J gave up 3 bases, with 12 bases separating them. CDR3 loop: CSARDGQKFYEQYF. The CDR3 bases are TGCAGTGCTAGAGATGGACAGAAGTTCTACGAGCAGTACTTC.

This rearrangement joins TRBV7-2 to TRBJ1-6; D remains ambiguous. CDR1 and CDR2 from the germline V gene are SGHTA and FQGNSA. CDR3 length equals 15 residues. Trimming removed 0 bases from V and 3 bases from J, with 6 bases in between. CDR3 amino acids: CASSLAGVYNSPLHF. In DNA, the CDR3 is TGTGCCAGCAGCTTAGCTGGGGTCTATAATTCACCCCTCCACTTT. The full variable domain, its missing parts supplied by reference TRBV7-2 and TRBJ1-6, is GAGVSQSPSNKVTEKGKDVELRCDPISGHTALYWYRQSLGQGLEFLIYFQGNSAPDKSGLPSDRFSAERTGGSVSTLTIQRTQQEDSAVYLCASSLAGVYNSPLHFGNGTRLTVT.